This TCR beta chain emerged from a study of response to subunit inactivated influenza vaccine. TCRdb re-called the RT-PCR reads with MiXCR, one entry per CDR3 protein. The sample lists roughly 500,000 distinct CDR3 sequences; about 15% were seen once. The sample was CD4+ T cells sorted from PBMCs, taken less than 30 months after vaccination. This clonotype was sampled from a man between 50 and 69 years old who received an inactivated influenza vaccine.

CDR3 bases: TGCAGTGCTACAGGGACTAGCTATGTCGATACGCAGTATTTT. Translated, it gives CSATGTSYVDTQYF. The chain carries TRBV20-1 and TRBJ2-3, with TRBD2 matching 9 bases. This CDR3 contains 14 residues. CDR1 and CDR2 (germline): DFQATT, SNEGSKA (reference sequence). The V and J ends lost 4 bases and 6 bases, in that order; junction bases with no gene match: 8.